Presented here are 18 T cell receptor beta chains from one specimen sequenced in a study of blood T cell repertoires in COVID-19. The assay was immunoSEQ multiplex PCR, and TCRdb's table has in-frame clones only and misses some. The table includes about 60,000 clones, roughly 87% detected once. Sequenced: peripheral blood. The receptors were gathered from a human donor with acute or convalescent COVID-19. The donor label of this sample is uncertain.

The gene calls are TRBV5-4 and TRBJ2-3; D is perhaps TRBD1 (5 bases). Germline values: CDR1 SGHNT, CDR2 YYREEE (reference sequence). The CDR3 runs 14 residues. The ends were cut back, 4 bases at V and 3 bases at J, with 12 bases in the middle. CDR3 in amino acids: CASSRRQGTDTQYF. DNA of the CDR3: TGTGCCAGCAGCCGAAGGCAGGGAACAGATACGCAGTATTTT.

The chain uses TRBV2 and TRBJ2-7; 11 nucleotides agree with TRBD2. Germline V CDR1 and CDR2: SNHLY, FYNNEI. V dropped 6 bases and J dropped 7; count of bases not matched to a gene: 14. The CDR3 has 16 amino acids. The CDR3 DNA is TGTGCCAGCAGAGCCCCTAGCGGGAGGCCTCTCGGTGAGCAGTACTTC. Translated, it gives CASRAPSGRPLGEQYF.

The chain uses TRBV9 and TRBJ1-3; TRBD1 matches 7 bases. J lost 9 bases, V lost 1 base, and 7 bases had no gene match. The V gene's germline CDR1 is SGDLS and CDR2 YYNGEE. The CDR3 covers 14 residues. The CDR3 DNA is TGTGCCAGCAGCGTATCCAGGGGGAAGGGCACCATATATTTT. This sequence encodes CASSVSRGKGTIYF.

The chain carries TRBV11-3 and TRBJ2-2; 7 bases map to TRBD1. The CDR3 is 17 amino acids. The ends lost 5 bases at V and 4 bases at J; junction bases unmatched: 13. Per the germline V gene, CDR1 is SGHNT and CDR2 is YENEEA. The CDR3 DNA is TGTGCCAGCAGCCCGACCCCGACAGGGTTTGGCACCGGGGAGCTGTTTTTT. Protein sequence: CASSPTPTGFGTGELFF.

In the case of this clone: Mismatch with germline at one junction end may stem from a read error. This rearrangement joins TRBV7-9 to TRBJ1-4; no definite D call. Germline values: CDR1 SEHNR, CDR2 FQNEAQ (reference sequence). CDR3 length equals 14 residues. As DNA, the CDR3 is TGTACCAGCACCTTCGGCGGTACTAATGAAAAACTGTTTTTT. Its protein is CTSTFGGTNEKLFF.

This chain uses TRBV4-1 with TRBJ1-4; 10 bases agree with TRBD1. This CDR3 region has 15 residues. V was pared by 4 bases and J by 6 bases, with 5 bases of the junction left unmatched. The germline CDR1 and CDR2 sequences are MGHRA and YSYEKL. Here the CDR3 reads CASSPDRGVYEKLFF. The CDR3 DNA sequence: TGCGCCAGCAGCCCGGACAGGGGGGTATATGAAAAACTGTTTTTT.

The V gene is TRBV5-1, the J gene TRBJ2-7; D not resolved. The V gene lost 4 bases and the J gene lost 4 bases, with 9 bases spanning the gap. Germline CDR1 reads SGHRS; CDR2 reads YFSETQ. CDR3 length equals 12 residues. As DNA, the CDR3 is TGCGCCAGCAGCCCCGACAATTACGAGCAGTACTTC. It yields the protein CASSPDNYEQYF.

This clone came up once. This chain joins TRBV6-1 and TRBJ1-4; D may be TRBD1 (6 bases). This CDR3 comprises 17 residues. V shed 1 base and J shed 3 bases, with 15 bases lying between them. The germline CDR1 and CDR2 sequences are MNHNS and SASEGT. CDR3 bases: TGTGCCAGCAGTGAAGGTATTGGGGGCGTAGCTAATGAAAAACTGTTTTTT. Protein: CASSEGIGGVANEKLFF.

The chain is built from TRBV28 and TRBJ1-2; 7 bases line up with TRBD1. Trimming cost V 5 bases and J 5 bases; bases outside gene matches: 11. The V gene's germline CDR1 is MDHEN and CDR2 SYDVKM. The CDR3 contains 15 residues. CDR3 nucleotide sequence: TGTGCCAGCAGTGGCCTAACGGGCAGGGGGTATGGCTACACCTTC. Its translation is CASSGLTGRGYGYTF.

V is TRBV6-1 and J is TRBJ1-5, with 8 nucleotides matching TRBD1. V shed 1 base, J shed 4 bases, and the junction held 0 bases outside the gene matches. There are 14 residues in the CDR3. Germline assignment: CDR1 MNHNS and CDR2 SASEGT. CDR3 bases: TGTGCCAGCAGTGAAGGGACAGGGAATCAGCCCCAGCATTTT. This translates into CASSEGTGNQPQHF.

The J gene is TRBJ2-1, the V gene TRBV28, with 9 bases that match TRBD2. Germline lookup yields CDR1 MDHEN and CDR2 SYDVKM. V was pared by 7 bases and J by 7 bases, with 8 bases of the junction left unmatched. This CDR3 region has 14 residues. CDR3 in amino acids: CASTRGTSINEQFF. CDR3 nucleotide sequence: TGTGCCAGCACCCGGGGGACTAGCATAAATGAGCAGTTCTTC.

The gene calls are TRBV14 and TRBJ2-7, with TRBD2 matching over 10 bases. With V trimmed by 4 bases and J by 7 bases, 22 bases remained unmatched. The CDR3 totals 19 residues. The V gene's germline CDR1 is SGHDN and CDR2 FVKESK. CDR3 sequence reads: CASSRIRENRAGGPSEQYF. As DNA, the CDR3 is TGTGCCAGCAGCCGGATTCGTGAAAATAGAGCGGGAGGGCCGAGTGAGCAGTACTTC.

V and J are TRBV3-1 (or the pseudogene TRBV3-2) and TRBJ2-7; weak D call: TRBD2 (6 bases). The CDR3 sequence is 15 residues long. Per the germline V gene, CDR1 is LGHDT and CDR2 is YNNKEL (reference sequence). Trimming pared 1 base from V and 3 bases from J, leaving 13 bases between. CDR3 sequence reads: CASSQGPGGGYEQYF. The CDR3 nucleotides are TGTGCCAGCAGCCAAGGGCCCGGGGGAGGCTACGAGCAGTACTTC.

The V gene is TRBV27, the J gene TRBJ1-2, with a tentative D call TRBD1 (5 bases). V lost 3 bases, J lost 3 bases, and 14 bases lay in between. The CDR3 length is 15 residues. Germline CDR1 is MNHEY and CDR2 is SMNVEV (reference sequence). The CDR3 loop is CASSFGSGMDYGYTF. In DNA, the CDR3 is TGTGCCAGCAGTTTTGGATCAGGGATGGACTATGGCTACACCTTC.

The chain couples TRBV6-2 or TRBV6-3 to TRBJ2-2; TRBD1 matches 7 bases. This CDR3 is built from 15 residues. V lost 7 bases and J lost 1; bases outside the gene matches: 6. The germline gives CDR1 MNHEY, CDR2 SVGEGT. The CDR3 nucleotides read TGTGCCAGCACCCCCCGGACAGGGAACACCGGGGAGCTGTTTTTT. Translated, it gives CASTPRTGNTGELFF.

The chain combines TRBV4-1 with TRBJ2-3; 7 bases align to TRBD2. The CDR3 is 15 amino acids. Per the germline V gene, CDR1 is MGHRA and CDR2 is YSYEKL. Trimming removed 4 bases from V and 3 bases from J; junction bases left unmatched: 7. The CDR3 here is CASSPGAGITDTQYF. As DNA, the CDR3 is TGCGCCAGCAGCCCGGGAGCGGGGATTACAGATACGCAGTATTTT.

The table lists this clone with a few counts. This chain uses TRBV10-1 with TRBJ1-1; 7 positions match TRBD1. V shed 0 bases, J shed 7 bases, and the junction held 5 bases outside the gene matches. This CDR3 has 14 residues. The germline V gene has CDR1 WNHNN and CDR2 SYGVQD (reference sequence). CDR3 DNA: TGCGCCAGCAGTGAGTCGGGGACAGCGAATGAAGCTTTCTTT. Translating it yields CASSESGTANEAFF.

The CDR3 DNA sequence: TGTGCCAGCAGTGTTGACTGGAGCACAGATACGCAGTATTTT. Protein sequence: CASSVDWSTDTQYF. This chain joins TRBV2 and TRBJ2-3; D gene uncertain. This CDR3 contains 14 residues. The germline gives CDR1 SNHLY, CDR2 FYNNEI. The V end was cut by 4 bases, the J end by 0 bases, with 8 bases between.